The text below deals with one TCR beta chain. The antigen remains unidentified. The data belong to a study of cytomegalovirus exposure and HLA in healthy donors. Study in general: The 90 to 150 validation repertoires matched the 500 to 750 first-cohort repertoires in platform, a later analysis reported. Whole-study results and caveats: Across donors, most TCRs were seen rarely, yet some public ones were widespread. Both high specificity and high sensitivity reportedly marked the classifier's diagnosis of cytomegalovirus status. It was fewer than 200 TCR beta chains that were listed as cytomegalovirus-associated.

This CDR3 has 13 amino acids. In germline, CDR1 is SGHDN, CDR2 FVKESK. Trimming pared 4 bases from V and 0 bases from J, leaving 6 bases between. Sequencing used immunoSEQ multiplex PCR; TCRdb keeps in-frame clones, though not all of them. The sample includes 160,000 or so clones, more than 75% of them seen just once. V gene TRBV14 combines with J gene TRBJ2-5; D gene uncertain. The specimen was PBMCs. The sequence was obtained from a man younger than 35 in good health and CMV-seronegative. CDR3 sequence (DNA): TGTGCCAGCAGCCGTGCAGACCAAGAGACCCAGTACTTC. Protein: CASSRADQETQYF.